Presented here are 16 T cell receptor beta chains from one specimen sequenced in a study of blood T cells in healthy people across ages. Next came a second PCR, run for about 7 to 12 cycles, which used a sample-barcoded 5' primer along with a J-beta primer mix. TCRdb re-called the 5' RACE reads with MiXCR, one entry per CDR3 protein. The sample shows about 970,000 distinct CDR3 sequences, 51% of them seen only once. Sequencing was done on a sample of blood. These receptors came from a woman in her sixties in good health.

The chain combines TRBV7-2 with TRBJ2-1; D unclear. The CDR3 spans 12 residues. V gave up 8 bases and J gave up 7 bases, with 12 bases separating them. Per germline, CDR1 SGHTA and CDR2 FQGNSA. The CDR3 DNA follows: TGTGCCAGCCAAGGAGTAGTGAATGAGCAGTTCTTC. This encodes CASQGVVNEQFF.

This clonotype was seen at least ten times. This chain joins TRBV3-1 and TRBJ2-4, with TRBD2 identical over 7 bases. Germline assignment: CDR1 LGHDT and CDR2 YNNKEL (reference sequence). The CDR3 is 15 residues long. Unmatched junction bases numbered 7, after V lost 4 bases and J lost 4 bases. The CDR3 DNA sequence: TGTGCCAGCAGCCCCCCGGCTAGCGGAAAAAACATTCAGTACTTC. Residues: CASSPPASGKNIQYF.

In this sample, this clonotype turned up many times. The chain couples TRBV29-1 to TRBJ2-5, with D perhaps matching TRBD2 (5 bases). CDR3 length: 12 amino acids. Per the germline V gene, CDR1 is SQVTM and CDR2 is ANQGSEA. V was trimmed by 4 bases and J by 5 bases, leaving 11 bases between them. This chain's CDR3 is CSVVLVGETQYF. CDR3 bases: TGCAGCGTTGTACTAGTGGGTGAGACCCAGTACTTC.

J is TRBJ1-6 and V is TRBV10-3, with D maybe TRBD1 (6 bases). The CDR3 is 14 amino acids. Germline V lookup: CDR1 ENHRY, CDR2 SYGVKD. Trimming removed 2 bases from V and 5 bases from J, with 7 bases in between. The CDR3 here is CAISEGQNNSPLHF. In DNA, the CDR3 is TGTGCCATCAGTGAGGGACAGAATAATTCACCCCTCCACTTT.

The CDR3 DNA is TGTGCCAGCAGCCAAGCCCTCCACGAGCAGTACTTC. Its protein is CASSQALHEQYF. This chain connects TRBV3-1 to TRBJ2-7; D gene unclear. V was trimmed by 1 base and J by 5 bases, leaving 6 bases between them. The CDR3 is made up of 12 amino acids. CDR1 is LGHDT, CDR2 YNNKEL, per germline (reference sequence).

This clonotype has a handful of counts. The chain has TRBV14 and TRBJ1-2, with 7 bases fitting TRBD1. Losses at the gene ends were 1 base for V and 7 bases for J; bases not matched to a gene: 6. The CDR3 has 14 amino acids. Germline V gene lookup returns CDR1 SGHDN and CDR2 FVKESK. CDR3 protein: CASSQATGRTGYTF. CDR3 coding DNA: TGTGCCAGCAGCCAAGCGACAGGGAGGACTGGCTACACCTTC.

This rearrangement joins TRBV7-3 to TRBJ2-3, with no clear D. This CDR3 is 15 amino acids long. Germline values: CDR1 SGHTA, CDR2 FQGTGA. V lost 5 bases to trimming and J lost 4 bases, with 16 bases between them. The CDR3 is CASSDGSPEADTQYF. The CDR3 coding sequence is TGTGCCAGCAGCGACGGTTCCCCCGAGGCAGATACGCAGTATTTT.

This clonotype was detected a few times. The genes are TRBV20-1 and TRBJ2-5, with 8 bases identical to TRBD2. The DNA end is more similar to TRBJ2-7, so the J call may be wrong. The CDR3 is 15 residues long. Germline CDR1 DFQATT, CDR2 SNEGSKA (reference sequence). The CDR3 loop reads CSAPTSGTRRSEQYF. The CDR3 DNA reads TGCAGTGCTCCTACCTCCGGGACTAGACGTTCCGAGCAGTACTTC.

This clonotype has just a few counts. The chain links TRBV7-9 to TRBJ1-5; 9 bases match TRBD1. The CDR3 sequence is 17 residues long. Germline V gene sequence: CDR1 SEHNR, CDR2 FQNEAQ (reference sequence). V lost 1 base, J lost 0 bases, and 4 bases stayed unmatched. In DNA form, the CDR3 reads TGTGCCAGCAGCTTAGGGACAGGGGACTATAGCAATCAGCCCCAGCATTTT. This sequence encodes CASSLGTGDYSNQPQHF.

The DNA of the CDR3 is TGTGCCAGCAGCACCGCGGACAGGGGCTATGGCTACACCTTC. Translated, it gives CASSTADRGYGYTF. The rearrangement uses TRBV7-2 and TRBJ1-2, with TRBD1 identical over 9 bases. In germline, CDR1 is SGHTA, CDR2 FQGNSA. V trimming: 5 bases; J trimming: 4 bases; junction bases outside the gene matches: 5. The CDR3 is made up of 14 amino acids.

The table lists this clonotype with a count of one. This chain uses TRBV15 with TRBJ2-1, with D perhaps matching TRBD2 (6 bases). This CDR3 has 15 amino acids. The germline V gene has CDR1 LNHNV and CDR2 YYDKDF (reference sequence). Trimming stripped 1 base from V and 9 bases from J, with 16 bases between. CDR3 sequence reads: CATSRVLVQGGEQFF. CDR3 nucleotides: TGTGCCACCAGCAGAGTACTAGTCCAGGGAGGTGAGCAGTTCTTC.

This clonotype was recorded a few times. The V and J genes are TRBV6-5 and TRBJ1-4; no firm D call. The CDR3 is made up of 17 amino acids. In germline, CDR1 is MNHEY, CDR2 SVGAGI. Trimming shortened V by 5 bases and J by 3 bases, and 19 bases separated the two germline ends. CDR3 in amino acids: CASSPRYRVSANEKLFF. CDR3 nucleotides: TGTGCCAGCAGTCCTCGGTACCGGGTCTCAGCTAATGAAAAACTGTTTTTT.

In its sample, this clonotype was seen once. The chain is built from TRBV14 and TRBJ2-1, with D unclear. This CDR3 has 14 residues. Germline V CDR1 and CDR2: SGHDN, FVKESK. V dropped 0 bases and J dropped 7 bases, with 10 bases sitting between them. The DNA for the CDR3 is TGTGCCAGCAGCCAAGAATTAGGCAGGAATGAGCAGTTCTTC. Protein product: CASSQELGRNEQFF.

A note on this clonotype: This clone may be a read error of a much larger clone one base away. V is TRBV5-1 and J is TRBJ2-1; no firm D call. Germline V gives CDR1 SGHRS, CDR2 YFSETQ. The CDR3 totals 11 residues. As DNA, the CDR3 is TGCACCAGCAGCCATACTGGTGAGCAGTTCTTC. Protein: CTSSHTGEQFF. The full variable domain, rest sourced from reference TRBV5-1 and TRBJ2-1, is KAGVTQTPRYLIKTRGQQVTLSCSPISGHRSVSWYQQTPGQGLQFLFEYFSETQRNKGNFPGRFSGRQFSNSRSEMNVSTLELGDSALYLCTSSHTGEQFFGPGTRLTVL.

The table lists this clonotype with many counts. The chain has TRBV29-1 and TRBJ2-7; 8 bases match TRBD1. The ends lost 6 bases at V and 7 bases at J; junction bases unmatched: 5. Per germline, CDR1 SQVTM and CDR2 ANQGSEA. This CDR3 has 11 residues. CDR3 DNA: TGCAGCGTGGCCAGGGGGCCTGAGCAGTACTTC. It specifies CSVARGPEQYF.

This clonotype was observed a handful of times. The chain combines TRBV5-1 with TRBJ2-3; 8 nucleotides agree with TRBD1. This CDR3 region has 16 residues. Losses at the gene ends were 6 bases for V and 0 bases for J; bases not matched to a gene: 9. CDR1 and CDR2 (germline): SGHRS, YFSETQ. CDR3 bases: TGCGCCAGCAACTACGCAGGGGGCACTAGCACAGATACGCAGTATTTT. This codes for CASNYAGGTSTDTQYF.